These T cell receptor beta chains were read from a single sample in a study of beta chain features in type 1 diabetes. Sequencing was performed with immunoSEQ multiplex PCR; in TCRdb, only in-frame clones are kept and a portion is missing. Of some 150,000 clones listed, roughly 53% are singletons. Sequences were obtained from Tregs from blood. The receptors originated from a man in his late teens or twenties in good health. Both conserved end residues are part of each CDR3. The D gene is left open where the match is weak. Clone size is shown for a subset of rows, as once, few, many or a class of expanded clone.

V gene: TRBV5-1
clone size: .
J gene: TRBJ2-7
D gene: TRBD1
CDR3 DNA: TGCGCCAGCAGCTTCGGAGGGACAGGGACGTACGAGCAGTACTTC
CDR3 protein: CASSFGGTGTYEQYF

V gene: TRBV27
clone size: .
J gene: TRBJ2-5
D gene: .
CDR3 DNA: TGTGCCAGCACTTCCAGGGTTCAAGAGACCCAGTACTTC
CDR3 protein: CASTSRVQETQYF

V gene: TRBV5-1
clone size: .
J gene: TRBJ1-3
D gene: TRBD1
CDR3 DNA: TGCGCCAGCAGCTTGGTGGACAGGGGGAACACCATATATTTT
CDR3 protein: CASSLVDRGNTIYF

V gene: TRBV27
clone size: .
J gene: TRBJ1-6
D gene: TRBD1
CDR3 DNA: TGTGCCAGCAGTCTCGGGACAGGGTGGGGTTCACCCCTCCACTTT
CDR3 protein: CASSLGTGWGSPLHF

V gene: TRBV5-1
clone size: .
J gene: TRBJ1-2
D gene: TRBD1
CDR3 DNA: TGCGCCAGCAGCTTGGGCCCCGCACAGGGGGCTGGGTATGGCTACACCTTC
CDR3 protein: CASSLGPAQGAGYGYTF

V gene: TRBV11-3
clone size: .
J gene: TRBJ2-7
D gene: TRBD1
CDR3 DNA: TGTGCCAGCAGCAGGGGACAGTCCTACGAGCAGTACTTC
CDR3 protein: CASSRGQSYEQYF

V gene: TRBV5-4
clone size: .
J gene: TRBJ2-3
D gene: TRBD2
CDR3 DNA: TGTGCCAGCAGCGCGGGCCGGGACTACTATATCACAGATACGCAGTATTTT
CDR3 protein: CASSAGRDYYITDTQYF

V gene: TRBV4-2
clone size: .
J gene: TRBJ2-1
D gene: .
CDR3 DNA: TGTGCCAGCAGCCTGTCCGTTGACTTAGGATCCAATGAGCAGTTCTTC
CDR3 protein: CASSLSVDLGSNEQFF

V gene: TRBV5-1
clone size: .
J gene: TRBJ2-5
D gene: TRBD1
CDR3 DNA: TGCGCCAGCAGCTTGGCCCTCAGGGGGCGAACCCAGTACTTC
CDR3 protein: CASSLALRGRTQYF

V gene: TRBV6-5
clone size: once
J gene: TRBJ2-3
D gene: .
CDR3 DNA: TGTGCCAGCAGTTACCGTAGCAGCACAGATACGCAGTATTTT
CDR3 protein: CASSYRSSTDTQYF

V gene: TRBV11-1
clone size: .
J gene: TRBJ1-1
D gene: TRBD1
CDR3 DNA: TGTGCCAGCAGCTTACGCCCTGGGACAGGGGAAGCTTTCTTT
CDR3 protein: CASSLRPGTGEAFF

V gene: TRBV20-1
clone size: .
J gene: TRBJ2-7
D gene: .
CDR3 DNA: TGCAGTGCTAGGGAGGCCTACGAGCAGTACTTC
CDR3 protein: CSAREAYEQYF

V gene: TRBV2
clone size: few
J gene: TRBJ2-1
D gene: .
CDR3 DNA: TGTGCCAGCAATTCAGGGTTGGGCGATGAGCAGTTCTTC
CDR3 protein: CASNSGLGDEQFF

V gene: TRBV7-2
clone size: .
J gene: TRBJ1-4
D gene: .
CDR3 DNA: TGTGCCAGCAGCTTAGGGCGGGGGAAAGGACTGTTTTTT
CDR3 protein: CASSLGRGKGLFF

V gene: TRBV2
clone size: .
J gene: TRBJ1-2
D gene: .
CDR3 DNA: TGTGCCAGCAGAGAGAGCAGGACAGATGGCTACACCTTC
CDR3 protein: CASRESRTDGYTF

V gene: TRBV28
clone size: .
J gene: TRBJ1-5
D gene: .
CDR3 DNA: TGTGCCAGCAGTTCATATCTGGGGGCAAGTCAGCCCCAGCATTTT
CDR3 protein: CASSSYLGASQPQHF

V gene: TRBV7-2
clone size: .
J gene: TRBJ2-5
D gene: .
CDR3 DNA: TGTGCCAGCAGCTTATATGGCAGGGTACCAGAGACCCAGTACTTC
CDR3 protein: CASSLYGRVPETQYF

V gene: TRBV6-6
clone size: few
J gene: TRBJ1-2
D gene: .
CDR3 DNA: TGTGCCAGCAGTTACGACAGGCGAGGTGGCTACACCTTC
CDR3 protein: CASSYDRRGGYTF

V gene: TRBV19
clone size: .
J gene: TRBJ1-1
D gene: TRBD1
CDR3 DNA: TGTGCCAGTAGTATAAGACAGGGCTCTGAAGCTTTCTTT
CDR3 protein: CASSIRQGSEAFF

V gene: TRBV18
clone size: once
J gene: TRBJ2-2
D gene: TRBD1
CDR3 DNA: TGTGCCAGCTCACCACCGGGACAGATAACCGGGGAGCTGTTTTTT
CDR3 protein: CASSPPGQITGELFF

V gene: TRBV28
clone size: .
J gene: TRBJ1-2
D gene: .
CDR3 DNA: TGTGCCAGCAGTTTAACATGGTATGGCTACACCTTC
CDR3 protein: CASSLTWYGYTF

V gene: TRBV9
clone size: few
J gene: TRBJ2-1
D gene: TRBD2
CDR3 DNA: TGTGCCAGCAGCAAAACTAGCGGGGGGGCCTTTGGTGAGCAGTTCTTC
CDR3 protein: CASSKTSGGAFGEQFF

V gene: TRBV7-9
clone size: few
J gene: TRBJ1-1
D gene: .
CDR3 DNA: TGTGCCAGCAGCTTCGGTGCGGGAACCGAAGCTTTCTTT
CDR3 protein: CASSFGAGTEAFF

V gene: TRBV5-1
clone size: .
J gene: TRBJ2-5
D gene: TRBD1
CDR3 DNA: TGCGCCAGCAGCTTGAGGACAGGGGCCCTCAAAGAGACCCAGTACTTC
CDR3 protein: CASSLRTGALKETQYF

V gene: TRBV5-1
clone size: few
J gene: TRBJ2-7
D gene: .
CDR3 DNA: TGCGCCAGCAGCTTGGATCAGATCTACGAGCAGTACTTC
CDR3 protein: CASSLDQIYEQYF

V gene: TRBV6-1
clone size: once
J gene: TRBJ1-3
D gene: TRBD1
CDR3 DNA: TGTGCCAGCAGGCTGGACAGGGGAGGAAACACCATATATTTT
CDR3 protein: CASRLDRGGNTIYF

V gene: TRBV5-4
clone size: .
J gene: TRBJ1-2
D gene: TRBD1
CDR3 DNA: TGTGCCAGCAGCTTCGGACAGGACTATGGCTACACCTTC
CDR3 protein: CASSFGQDYGYTF

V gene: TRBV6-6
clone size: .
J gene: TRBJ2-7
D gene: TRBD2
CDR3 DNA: TGTGCCAGCAATTTAGCGGGGACGGTCGAGCAGTACTTC
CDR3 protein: CASNLAGTVEQYF

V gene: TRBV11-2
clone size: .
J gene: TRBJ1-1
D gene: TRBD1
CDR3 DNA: TGTGCCAGCAGCGACAGGGGCTCCGGAGCTGAAGCTTTCTTT
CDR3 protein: CASSDRGSGAEAFF

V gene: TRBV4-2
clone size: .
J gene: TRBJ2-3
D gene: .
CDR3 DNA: TGTGCCAGCAGCCCAAGTAGACAGTCAGATACGCAGTATTTT
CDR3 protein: CASSPSRQSDTQYF

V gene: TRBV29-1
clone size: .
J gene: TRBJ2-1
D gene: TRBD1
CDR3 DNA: TGCAGCGTTGAAGTCGGGACAGGGTCCCATGAGCAGTTCTTC
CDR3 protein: CSVEVGTGSHEQFF

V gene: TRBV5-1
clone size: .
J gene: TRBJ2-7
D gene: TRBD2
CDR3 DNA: TGCGCCAGCAGCTTGGACCTAGCGGGAGTATACGAGCAGTACTTC
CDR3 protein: CASSLDLAGVYEQYF

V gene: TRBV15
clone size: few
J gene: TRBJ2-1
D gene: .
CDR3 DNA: TGTGCCACCAGCAGTAGCCCGGCCAGGGATGTGGGCGCATATGAGCAGTTCTTC
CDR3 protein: CATSSSPARDVGAYEQFF

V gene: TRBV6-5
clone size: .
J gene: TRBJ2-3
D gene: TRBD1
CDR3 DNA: TGTGCCAGCAGTTCCTGGGGGACAGGGTCAGATACGCAGTATTTT
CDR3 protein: CASSSWGTGSDTQYF

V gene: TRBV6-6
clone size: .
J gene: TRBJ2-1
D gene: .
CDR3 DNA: TGTGCCAGCAGTCGAGGTACGGGTGGCTCCTACAATGAGCAGTTCTTC
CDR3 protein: CASSRGTGGSYNEQFF

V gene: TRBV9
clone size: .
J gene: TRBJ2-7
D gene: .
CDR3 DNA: TGTGCCAGCAGCCCCCACCTGAGTGGAGGCGAGCAGTACTTC
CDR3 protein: CASSPHLSGGEQYF

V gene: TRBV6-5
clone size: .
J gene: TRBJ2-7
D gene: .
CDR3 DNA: TGTGCCAGCAGCCGTCGGGACAACTCCTACGAGCAGTACTTC
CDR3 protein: CASSRRDNSYEQYF

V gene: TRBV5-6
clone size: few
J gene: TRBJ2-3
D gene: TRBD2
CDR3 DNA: TGTGCCAGCAGCTTGGCAACTAGCGGGAGCACTAGCACAGATACGCAGTATTTT
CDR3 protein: CASSLATSGSTSTDTQYF

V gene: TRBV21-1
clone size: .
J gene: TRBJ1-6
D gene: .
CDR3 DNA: TGTGCCAGCAGCAAACCCCCTGGGGGGGGTTCACCCCTCCACTTT
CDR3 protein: CASSKPPGGGSPLHF

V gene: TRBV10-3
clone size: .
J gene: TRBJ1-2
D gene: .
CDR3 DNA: TGTGCCGCCCATGGGCCGGGGGGAAACTATGGCTACACCTTC
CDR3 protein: CAAHGPGGNYGYTF

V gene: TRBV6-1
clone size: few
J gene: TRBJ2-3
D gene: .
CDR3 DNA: TGTGCCAGTGCGGGCACAGATACGCAGTATTTT
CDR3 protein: CASAGTDTQYF

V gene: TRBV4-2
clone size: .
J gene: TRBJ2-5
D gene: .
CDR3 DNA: TGTGCCAGCAGCCAAGGGAGGACCTCTCAAGAGACCCAGTACTTC
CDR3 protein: CASSQGRTSQETQYF

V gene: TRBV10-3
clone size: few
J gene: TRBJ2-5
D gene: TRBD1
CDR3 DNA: TGTGCCATCAGGGGACAGGCAGACGAGACCCAGTACTTC
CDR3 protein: CAIRGQADETQYF

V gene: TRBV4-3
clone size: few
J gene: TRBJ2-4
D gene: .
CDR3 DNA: TGCGCCAGCAGCCAAGATTACACCTTAGCCAAAAACATTCAGTACTTC
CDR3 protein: CASSQDYTLAKNIQYF

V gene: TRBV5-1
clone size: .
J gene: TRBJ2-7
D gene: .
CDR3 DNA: TGCGCCAGCAGCTCTATACTTACTTACGAGCAGTACTTC
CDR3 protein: CASSSILTYEQYF

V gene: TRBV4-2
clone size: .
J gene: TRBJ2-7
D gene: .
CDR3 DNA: TGTGCCAGCAGCCAAGATAAGAGGGAACGGGCCTACGAGCAGTACTTC
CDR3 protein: CASSQDKRERAYEQYF